This T cell receptor (beta chain) was obtained from a study of blood T cell repertoires in COVID-19. Per the original methods: The assay estimated nucleated cells by amplifying reference gene primers. Generated by immunoSEQ multiplex PCR, the TCRdb table keeps only in-frame clones and is missing some. That table gives V, J and clone size, and the DNA gave D and trimming. Of 250,000 or so clones listed, 65% to 85% are singletons. V trimming: 5 bases; J trimming: 0 bases; junction bases outside the gene matches: 8. This CDR3 spans 17 amino acids. Per germline, CDR1 MNHEY and CDR2 SMNVEV (reference sequence). Recovered status in Cohort 3 required two negative PCRs, clearance, or symptom resolution.

The chain links TRBV27 to TRBJ1-5; 9 nucleotides line up with TRBD1. The TCR was taken from a man in his forties or fifties who had recovered from COVID-19. The specimen sequenced was PBMCs or T cells enriched from blood (not recorded which). The CDR3 sequence is CASSTGQGFYSNQPQHF. The DNA of the CDR3 is TGTGCCAGCAGTACGGGACAGGGATTCTATAGCAATCAGCCCCAGCATTTT.